The 30 T cell receptor beta chains given below trace back to one sample, sequenced in a study of T cell responses to AZD1222 COVID-19 vaccine (dated by TCRdb to 2020 to 2023). According to the study, the label for this sample's time point signals: about 28 days (+/-7) after the second vaccine dose. Receptor amplification or capture employed the immunoSEQ multiplex PCR assay. TCRdb mirrors the immuneACCESS table, restricted to in-frame sequences. Some clones are absent from its copies; in checked studies, under half trace to an unresolved V gene, and the reason for the others is unknown. This sample comprises about 120,000 clones, approximately 91% of them detected only once. The ten largest clones capture around 0.98% of the sample. This specimen was peripheral blood, taken 28 days after the second AZD1222 dose. The receptor set was obtained from an adult who received the AZD1222 COVID-19 vaccine.

V is TRBV5-8 and J is TRBJ1-2, with 10 bases aligning to TRBD1. The CDR3 totals 14 residues. The germline CDR1 and CDR2 sequences are SGHTS and YDEGEE. Losses at the gene ends were 6 bases for V and 2 bases for J; bases not matched to a gene: 4. CDR3 in DNA: TGTGCCAGCAAACGGGACAGGGGAAACTATGGCTACACCTTC. Translated, it gives CASKRDRGNYGYTF.

This clone showed up just once. The chain uses TRBV28 and TRBJ1-6, with D perhaps TRBD1 (5 bases). The CDR3 is made up of 15 amino acids. The V end was cut by 4 bases, the J end by 6 bases, with 13 bases between. Germline CDR1 MDHEN, CDR2 SYDVKM. The CDR3 coding sequence is TGTGCCAGCAGTTGGGACGCAGGCGGTAATTCACCCCTCCACTTT. As protein: CASSWDAGGNSPLHF.

The chain is built from TRBV19 and TRBJ2-1, with a possible D match to TRBD1 (5 bases). Germline V gives CDR1 LNHDA, CDR2 SQIVND (reference sequence). V shed 3 bases and J shed 7 bases, with 19 bases lying between them. This CDR3 comprises 16 residues. CDR3 protein: CASSIPNGQGVNEQFF. The CDR3 region has the DNA TGTGCCAGTAGTATCCCAAATGGGCAGGGTGTTAATGAGCAGTTCTTC.

This rearrangement joins TRBV28 to TRBJ1-2; D gene uncertain. V lost 6 bases and J lost 2, with 16 bases in between. Per the germline V gene, CDR1 is MDHEN and CDR2 is SYDVKM. This CDR3 region has 15 residues. CDR3 sequence reads: CASREDGLLNYGYTF. Here the CDR3 DNA reads TGTGCCAGCAGGGAAGACGGATTATTAAACTATGGCTACACCTTC.

This rearrangement joins TRBV5-1 to TRBJ2-3; 8 bases match TRBD2. CDR3 length equals 14 residues. With 0 bases clipped from V and 5 bases from J, the junction kept 2 bases outside the gene matches. Germline V gene data show CDR1 as SGHRS and CDR2 as YFSETQ. CDR3 in amino acids: CASSLAAGVDTQYF. CDR3 sequence (DNA): TGCGCCAGCAGCTTGGCAGCGGGAGTAGATACGCAGTATTTT.

The chain has TRBV18 and TRBJ1-2, with D possibly matching TRBD1 (6 bases). Germline lookup yields CDR1 KGHSH and CDR2 LQKENI. CDR3 length: 15 amino acids. Trimming took off 2 bases at V and 6 bases at J, with 16 bases between the two ends. As DNA, the CDR3 is TGTGCCAGCTCACCATTGGGGGGAAGGACAGATGGCTACACCTTC. It encodes CASSPLGGRTDGYTF.

This clone was observed once. The chain links TRBV5-1 to TRBJ2-3; D gene uncertain. Germline V gives CDR1 SGHRS, CDR2 YFSETQ. This CDR3 has 15 residues. V was pared by 0 bases and J by 6 bases, with 14 bases between. This CDR3 reads CASSLADLVGDTQYF. The CDR3 DNA reads as TGCGCCAGCAGCTTGGCCGACCTAGTAGGCGATACGCAGTATTTT.

Comment on this clone: The same CDR3 can be traced to other DNA sequences in this sample. The genes are TRBV19 and TRBJ1-5; D call uncertain. Germline CDR1 is LNHDA and CDR2 is SQIVND (reference sequence). V was pared by 2 bases and J by 3 bases, with 5 bases between. This CDR3 comprises 13 residues. The chain's CDR3 is CASSIPLNQPQHF. The CDR3 region has the DNA TGTGCCAGTAGTATACCCCTCAATCAGCCCCAGCATTTT.

The chain has TRBV13 and TRBJ2-7; unclear D gene. This CDR3 is 12 amino acids long. The V and J ends lost 5 bases and 3 bases respectively, with 8 bases between them. Germline loops: CDR1 PRHDT, CDR2 FYEKMQ (reference sequence). The CDR3 coding sequence is TGTGCCAGCAGCCTCCGCGGCTACGAGCAGTACTTC. Translated, it gives CASSLRGYEQYF.

The chain recombines TRBV29-1 with TRBJ2-2; 13 nucleotides align to TRBD2. Unmatched junction bases numbered 3, after V lost 6 bases and J lost 8 bases. Germline CDR1 reads SQVTM; CDR2 reads ANQGSEA. The CDR3 sequence is 13 residues long. DNA of the CDR3: TGCAGCGTACTAGCGGGAGGGATGGGGGAGCTGTTTTTT. Residues: CSVLAGGMGELFF.

This clone was recorded once. The chain joins TRBV3-1 (or the pseudogene TRBV3-2) to TRBJ1-1; no reliable D call. V lost 6 bases and J lost 4, with 12 bases in between. Per the germline V gene, CDR1 is LGHDT and CDR2 is YNNKEL (reference sequence). The CDR3 contains 13 residues. This CDR3 is CASSSQLGTEAFF. CDR3 DNA: TGTGCCAGCAGTTCCCAGTTGGGCACTGAAGCTTTCTTT.

The gene calls are TRBV11-2 and TRBJ1-1; unclear D gene. V dropped 1 base and J dropped 2 bases, with 8 bases sitting between them. The CDR3 extends over 14 amino acids. Germline V gene data show CDR1 as SGHAT and CDR2 as FQNNGV. The CDR3 DNA reads TGTGCCAGCAGCTTAGGGTCTTCTAACACTGAAGCTTTCTTT. This gives the protein CASSLGSSNTEAFF.

This clone was observed once. The chain joins TRBV19 to TRBJ2-3; TRBD2 aligns across 9 bases. Germline-derived CDR1 and CDR2 are LNHDA and SQIVND (reference sequence). V dropped 4 bases and J dropped 0; count of bases not matched to a gene: 8. There are 17 residues in the CDR3. CDR3 in amino acids: CASSTYTSGLSTDTQYF. DNA of the CDR3: TGTGCCAGTAGTACCTATACTAGCGGGCTAAGCACAGATACGCAGTATTTT. The full variable domain, its missing parts supplied by reference TRBV19 and TRBJ2-3, is DGGITQSPKYLFRKEGQNVTLSCEQNLNHDAMYWYRQDPGQGLRLIYYSQIVNDFQKGDIAEGYSVSREKKESFPLTVTSAQKNPTAFYLCASSTYTSGLSTDTQYFGPGTRLTVL.

CDR3 loop: CASRDDRDTQYF. Here the CDR3 DNA reads TGTGCCAGCAGAGATGACAGGGATACGCAGTATTTT. The rearrangement links TRBV2 to TRBJ2-3, with D perhaps matching TRBD1 (6 bases). Germline CDR1 and CDR2: SNHLY and FYNNEI. Trimming stripped 6 bases from V and 6 bases from J, with 10 bases between. This CDR3 contains 12 residues.

In its sample, this clone was seen once. The chain is built from TRBV19 and TRBJ1-5, with 7 bases aligning to TRBD1. This CDR3 has 13 amino acids. Unmatched junction bases numbered 4, after V lost 8 bases and J lost 3 bases. CDR1 is LNHDA and CDR2 is SQIVND in the germline V gene (reference sequence). The CDR3 region has the DNA TGTGCCAGTTCGGACAGGTTCAATCAGCCCCAGCATTTT. This gives the protein CASSDRFNQPQHF.

The chain has TRBV28 and TRBJ2-7; the D gene is possibly TRBD2 (6 bases). The CDR3 runs 13 residues. V dropped 5 bases and J dropped 1 base, with 9 bases sitting between them. Germline CDR1 and CDR2: MDHEN and SYDVKM. Written as DNA, the CDR3 is TGTGCCAGCAGTCTCGGGGGTTCCTACGAGCAGTACTTC. It yields the protein CASSLGGSYEQYF.

This chain links TRBV3-1 (or the pseudogene TRBV3-2) with TRBJ1-1; TRBD1 agrees at 8 bases. The germline CDR1 and CDR2 sequences are LGHDT and YNNKEL (reference sequence). The CDR3 sequence is 14 residues long. The junction had 2 bases not matched to a gene; V was cut back by 2 bases and J by 3 bases. The CDR3 bases are TGTGCCAGCAGCCAACCAGGGGGCTACACTGAAGCTTTCTTT. The encoded protein is CASSQPGGYTEAFF.

The chain uses TRBV30 and TRBJ2-1; TRBD2 is a possible D gene (6 bases). The CDR3 covers 16 residues. Germline CDR1 reads GTSNPN; CDR2 reads SVGIG (reference sequence). Trimming removed 3 bases at V and 2 bases at J, with 17 bases between. The CDR3 region has the DNA TGTGCCTGGAGCCGCCTCGGGAGTATTGCCTACAATGAGCAGTTCTTC. It yields the protein CAWSRLGSIAYNEQFF. Based on the CDR3 plus reference TRBV30 and TRBJ2-1, the full variable domain is SQTIHQWPATLVQPVGSPLSLECTVEGTSNPNLYWYRQAAGRGLQLLFYSVGIGQISSEVPQNLSASRPQDRQFILSSKKLLLSDSGFYLCAWSRLGSIAYNEQFFGPGTRLTVL.

V and J are TRBV11-2 and TRBJ1-5; maybe TRBD1 (6 bases). CDR1 SGHAT and CDR2 FQNNGV come from the germline V gene. Trimming cost V 1 base and J 2 bases, with 9 bases left between them. The length of the CDR3 is 15 residues. CDR3 in amino acids: CASSLGGGGNQPQHF. The CDR3 DNA is TGTGCCAGCAGCTTAGGTGGGGGCGGCAATCAGCCCCAGCATTTT.

The genes are TRBV18 and TRBJ1-4; 9 bases line up with TRBD1. Germline V gene data show CDR1 as KGHSH and CDR2 as LQKENI. The length of the CDR3 is 16 residues. V was pared by 4 bases and J by 5 bases, with 8 bases of the junction left unmatched. The CDR3 reads CASSRHSGTGNEKLFF. As DNA, the CDR3 is TGTGCCAGCTCACGACACTCCGGGACAGGGAATGAAAAACTGTTTTTT.

The chain combines TRBV5-1 with TRBJ1-5; TRBD1 matches 7 bases. CDR3 length equals 15 residues. After removal of 1 base from V and 7 bases from J, the junction contained 8 bases not matched to a gene. Per the germline V gene, CDR1 is SGHRS and CDR2 is YFSETQ. Here the CDR3 reads CASSLTGQGGQPQHF. DNA of the CDR3: TGCGCCAGCAGCTTGACGGGGCAGGGGGGCCAGCCCCAGCATTTT. Full variable domain (remainder filled in from reference TRBV5-1 and TRBJ1-5): KAGVTQTPRYLIKTRGQQVTLSCSPISGHRSVSWYQQTPGQGLQFLFEYFSETQRNKGNFPGRFSGRQFSNSRSEMNVSTLELGDSALYLCASSLTGQGGQPQHFGDGTRLSIL.

This clone has more than one count but fewer than ten. The J gene is TRBJ1-1, the V gene TRBV2; D gene uncertain. The CDR3 runs to 14 residues. Between the trimmed V and J ends, which lost 4 bases and 1 base, there was a span of 10 bases. The germline CDR1 and CDR2 sequences are SNHLY and FYNNEI. Here the CDR3 DNA reads TGTGCCAGCAGTGGCCAAGCGGGGAACACTGAAGCTTTCTTT. Residues: CASSGQAGNTEAFF. The full variable domain, its missing parts supplied by reference TRBV2 and TRBJ1-1, is EPEVTQTPSHQVTQMGQEVILRCVPISNHLYFYWYRQILGQKVEFLVSFYNNEISEKSEIFDDQFSVERPDGSNFTLKIRSTKLEDSAMYFCASSGQAGNTEAFFGQGTRLTVV.

The chain links TRBV28 to TRBJ2-2, with TRBD2 matching 8 bases. CDR3 size: 14 residues. The trim removed 7 bases at V and 4 bases at J, leaving 5 bases unmatched. Germline loops: CDR1 MDHEN, CDR2 SYDVKM. The chain's CDR3 is CASMPGGSTGELFF. DNA of the CDR3: TGTGCCAGCATGCCGGGAGGGAGCACCGGGGAGCTGTTTTTT.

In its sample, this clone was seen a few times. The J gene is TRBJ1-6, the V gene TRBV28; D is uncertain. V was trimmed by 10 bases and J by 4 bases, leaving 17 bases between them. Germline CDR1 reads MDHEN; CDR2 reads SYDVKM. This CDR3 has 15 residues. DNA for the CDR3: TGTGCCACGCTAGGGAGCGTGGGTTATAATTCACCCCTCCACTTT. Translation: CATLGSVGYNSPLHF.

V usage is TRBV6-1 and J usage is TRBJ2-1; 9 bases map to TRBD1. Per the germline V gene, CDR1 is MNHNS and CDR2 is SASEGT. Losses at the gene ends were 0 bases for V and 5 bases for J; bases not matched to a gene: 14. This CDR3 spans 19 amino acids. The CDR3 reads CASSEAKIVWDRVNNEQFF. CDR3 in DNA: TGTGCCAGCAGTGAAGCCAAAATCGTCTGGGACAGGGTCAACAATGAGCAGTTCTTC.

The chain uses TRBV27 and TRBJ1-1; unclear D gene. This CDR3 is built from 14 residues. CDR1 is MNHEY and CDR2 is SMNVEV in the germline V gene (reference sequence). Trimming shortened V by 1 base and J by 6 bases, and 12 bases separated the two germline ends. The DNA for the CDR3 is TGTGCCAGCAGTTTATTACGCGGGAGGCCTGAAGCTTTCTTT. The encoded protein is CASSLLRGRPEAFF.

V gene TRBV6-2 or TRBV6-3 combines with J gene TRBJ2-3; a weak D match, TRBD1 (6 bases). Germline CDR1 reads MNHEY; CDR2 reads SVGEGT. Trimming shortened V by 4 bases and J by 2 bases, and 25 bases separated the two germline ends. The CDR3 sequence is 19 residues long. The chain's CDR3 is CASSFTLTPVRDITDTQYF. The CDR3 nucleotides are TGTGCCAGCAGTTTTACCCTTACCCCCGTCCGGGACATCACAGATACGCAGTATTTT.

This chain connects TRBV3-1 (or the pseudogene TRBV3-2) to TRBJ2-1, with D possibly being TRBD1 (6 bases). The V and J ends lost 4 bases and 2 bases respectively, with 12 bases between them. Germline lookup yields CDR1 LGHDT and CDR2 YNNKEL (reference sequence). This CDR3 region has 15 residues. The CDR3 DNA is TGTGCCAGCAGCCCGACAGGCCAGGCCTACAATGAGCAGTTCTTC. It is translated as CASSPTGQAYNEQFF.

The J gene is TRBJ2-7, the V gene TRBV14; 8 positions agree with TRBD1. The CDR3 has 16 residues. The V segment lost 3 bases and the J segment 2 bases; nucleotides outside the gene matches: 9. Germline loops: CDR1 SGHDN, CDR2 FVKESK. The CDR3 bases are TGTGCCAGCAGCCAGGAGGACAGGGACTTTACCTACGAGCAGTACTTC. Protein product: CASSQEDRDFTYEQYF.

This clone was seen just once. The chain couples TRBV6-5 to TRBJ2-7; possibly TRBD1 or TRBD2 for D (6 bases each). CDR1 and CDR2 (germline): MNHEY, SVGAGI. Trimming removed 6 bases at V and 3 bases at J, with 18 bases between. The CDR3 loop spans 15 amino acids. CDR3 amino acids: CASSEQKGGYYEQYF. The CDR3 nucleotides read TGTGCCAGCAGCGAGCAAAAAGGGGGGTACTACGAGCAGTACTTC.